A single sample is the source of the 24 T cell receptor beta chains below, sequenced in a study of type 1 regulatory T cells. TCRdb re-called the reads through MiXCR, storing one row per CDR3 protein. This sample has about 62,000 distinct CDR3 sequences; 60% to 80% occur once, and the top ten carry 1.5% to 2%. Their recognized antigens are unknown. Material for sequencing was cultured non-Tr1 T cells, either the whole culture or a sorted T cell fraction (not recorded which). The receptors come from a human donor in good health.

This chain links TRBV18 with TRBJ2-3, with D uncertain. CDR1 is KGHSH and CDR2 is LQKENI in the germline V gene. Deletions cut 5 bases from V and 0 bases from J, with 12 bases between. CDR3 length: 15 amino acids. CDR3 coding DNA: TGTGCCAGCTCAGGCCAGCCGATTAGCACAGATACGCAGTATTTT. It translates to CASSGQPISTDTQYF.

This clonotype has more than one count but fewer than ten. The rearrangement joins TRBV6-1 to TRBJ2-7, with D perhaps matching TRBD1 or TRBD2 (8 bases each). V lost 5 bases to trimming and J lost 2 bases, with 13 bases between them. CDR1 is MNHNS, CDR2 SASEGT, per germline. The CDR3 extends over 14 amino acids. The CDR3 region has the DNA TGTGCCAGCAGTACAGGGGGACTAGCCTACGAGCAGTACTTC. Translated: CASSTGGLAYEQYF.

This chain links TRBV7-2 with TRBJ2-6, with 9 positions matching TRBD1. Germline lookup yields CDR1 SGHTA and CDR2 FQGNSA. This CDR3 is built from 19 residues. J lost 4 bases, V lost 1 base, and 11 bases had no gene match. In nucleotides, the CDR3 is TGTGCCAGCAGCTTAGTCGGGACAGGGACCTTGGGCGGGGCCAACGTCCTGACTTTC. It codes for CASSLVGTGTLGGANVLTF.

Many counts were recorded for this clonotype. V and J are TRBV20-1 and TRBJ2-1, with 7 bases matching TRBD2. The trim removed 8 bases at V and 6 bases at J, leaving 13 bases unmatched. CDR1 is DFQATT and CDR2 is SNEGSKA in the germline V gene (reference sequence). The CDR3 loop spans 14 amino acids. CDR3 sequence: CSSKVASGFNEQFF. Here the CDR3 DNA reads TGCAGTTCTAAGGTCGCTAGCGGCTTCAATGAGCAGTTCTTC.

This clonotype was seen ten or more times. The rearrangement links TRBV4-2 to TRBJ2-1; 7 bases align to TRBD2. Germline CDR1 LGHNA, CDR2 YNFKEQ. This CDR3 comprises 14 residues. With V trimmed by 0 bases and J by 9 bases, 5 bases remained unmatched. The CDR3 reads CASSQEGGRSEQFF. The CDR3 DNA follows: TGTGCCAGCAGCCAAGAAGGCGGGAGAAGTGAGCAGTTCTTC.

The V and J genes are TRBV6-2 or TRBV6-3 and TRBJ2-1; TRBD2 agrees at 8 bases. The CDR3 spans 14 residues. V lost 4 bases to trimming and J lost 5 bases; unmatched junction nucleotides: 4. Germline CDR1 and CDR2: MNHEY and SVGEGT. In DNA, the CDR3 is TGTGCCAGCAGTTTAGCGGGATCAAACAATGAGCAGTTCTTC. It yields the protein CASSLAGSNNEQFF.

The rearrangement uses TRBV12-3 or TRBV12-4 and TRBJ2-4, with D perhaps matching TRBD1 (6 bases). The CDR3 is made up of 15 amino acids. The V and J ends lost 5 bases and 0 bases respectively, with 11 bases between them. CDR3 bases: TGTGCCAGCAGTCGGGACACCCTAGCCAAAAACATTCAGTACTTC. Its protein is CASSRDTLAKNIQYF.

This clonotype was counted only a few times. The J gene is TRBJ2-1, the V gene TRBV11-2; 7 nucleotides match TRBD2. V trimming: 1 base; J trimming: 4 bases; junction bases outside the gene matches: 4. This CDR3 has 15 amino acids. Germline CDR1 is SGHAT and CDR2 is FQNNGV. CDR3 DNA sequence: TGTGCCAGCAGCTTAGTAGCGGGTCTATACAATGAGCAGTTCTTC. It encodes CASSLVAGLYNEQFF.

This clonotype was detected only a few times. The chain is built from TRBV20-1 and TRBJ2-5, with D unclear. Per the germline V gene, CDR1 is DFQATT and CDR2 is SNEGSKA (reference sequence). This CDR3 has 10 amino acids. Trimming pared 6 bases from V and 2 bases from J, leaving 4 bases between. CDR3 sequence reads: CSARQETQYF. CDR3 DNA sequence: TGCAGTGCGCGTCAAGAGACCCAGTACTTC.

V and J are TRBV7-8 and TRBJ2-3; tentatively, D is TRBD1 (5 bases). Trimming took 5 bases from V and 0 from J, leaving 9 bases between them. Germline values: CDR1 SGHVS, CDR2 FQNEAQ. The CDR3 covers 14 residues. CDR3 protein: CASSPRASTDTQYF. The CDR3, as DNA: TGTGCCAGCAGCCCCAGGGCAAGCACAGATACGCAGTATTTT.

This clonotype was detected a few times. V gene TRBV6-1 combines with J gene TRBJ2-7, with no clear D. This CDR3 spans 15 amino acids. V lost 8 bases and J 1 base, leaving 18 bases between the germline ends. Germline V lookup: CDR1 MNHNS, CDR2 SASEGT. CDR3 DNA: TGTGCCAGCCAAGGTGGCATGACGAGTTCCTACGAGCAGTACTTC. Its protein is CASQGGMTSSYEQYF.

V usage is TRBV19 and J usage is TRBJ2-1; D unclear. CDR3 length: 11 residues. Germline V gene lookup returns CDR1 LNHDA and CDR2 SQIVND (reference sequence). V was cut by 8 bases and J by 4 bases, with 6 bases left in between. CDR3 DNA sequence: TGTGCCAGTGAAAAATACAATGAGCAGTTCTTC. Translating it yields CASEKYNEQFF.

V usage is TRBV7-8 and J usage is TRBJ1-6; D gene uncertain. The V gene lost 9 bases and the J gene lost 3 bases, with 6 bases spanning the gap. Germline values: CDR1 SGHVS, CDR2 FQNEAQ. CDR3 length equals 12 residues. The CDR3 protein is CASQSYNSPLHF. The CDR3 nucleotides read TGTGCCAGTCAGAGCTATAATTCACCCCTCCACTTT.

A few counts support this clonotype. The chain employs TRBV9 and TRBJ2-7, with unresolved D. The germline V and J ends were trimmed by 4 bases and 6 bases, with 11 bases remaining between them. Germline CDR1 SGDLS, CDR2 YYNGEE. There are 12 residues in the CDR3. The CDR3 protein is CASSPIRGEQYF. CDR3 DNA sequence: TGTGCCAGCAGCCCGATCCGTGGCGAGCAGTACTTC. The variable domain in full, with the rest retrieved from reference TRBV9 and TRBJ2-7, is DSGVTQTPKHLITATGQRVTLRCSPRSGDLSVYWYQQSLDQGLQFLIQYYNGEERAKGNILERFSAQQFPDLHSELNLSSLELGDSALYFCASSPIRGEQYFGPGTRLTVT.

V is TRBV18 and J is TRBJ1-1; D uncertain. The CDR3 spans 12 residues. Trimming cost V 6 bases and J 6 bases, with 11 bases left between them. In germline, CDR1 is KGHSH, CDR2 LQKENI. This CDR3 reads CASSASGAEAFF. The CDR3 DNA sequence: TGTGCCAGCTCGGCCTCGGGCGCTGAAGCTTTCTTT.

V usage is TRBV7-8 and J usage is TRBJ1-5; the D gene is possibly TRBD1 (5 bases). CDR3 length: 16 amino acids. V lost 5 bases to trimming and J lost 2 bases, with 16 bases between them. Per germline, CDR1 SGHVS and CDR2 FQNEAQ. The CDR3 bases are TGTGCCAGCAGCCCAGGGTCCCAGGGAGGCAATCAGCCCCAGCATTTT. Its protein is CASSPGSQGGNQPQHF. Looking up the rest from reference TRBV7-8 and TRBJ1-5 gives the full variable domain: GAGVSQSPRYKVAKRGQDVALRCDPISGHVSLFWYQQALGQGPEFLTYFQNEAQLDKSGLPSDRFFAERPEGSVSTLKIQRTQQEDSAVYLCASSPGSQGGNQPQHFGDGTRLSIL.

The chain has TRBV2 and TRBJ1-5, with a possible D match to TRBD1 (5 bases). The ends were cut back, 8 bases at V and 0 bases at J, with 11 bases in the middle. CDR3 size: 14 residues. Looked up from germline, CDR1 is SNHLY and CDR2 is FYNNEI. The CDR3 is CASCGADSNQPQHF. The CDR3 DNA sequence: TGTGCCAGCTGTGGGGCAGATAGCAATCAGCCCCAGCATTTT. The full variable domain, completed using reference TRBV2 and TRBJ1-5, is EPEVTQTPSHQVTQMGQEVILRCVPISNHLYFYWYRQILGQKVEFLVSFYNNEISEKSEIFDDQFSVERPDGSNFTLKIRSTKLEDSAMYFCASCGADSNQPQHFGDGTRLSIL.

The chain is built from TRBV7-8 and TRBJ2-1, with 8 positions matching TRBD2. CDR3 length equals 15 residues. The V gene end was trimmed by 6 bases and the J gene end by 4 bases; junction bases not matched to a gene: 8. Germline CDR1 and CDR2: SGHVS and FQNEAQ. CDR3 DNA sequence: TGTGCCAGCAGGCCCCCGGGACTAGGGTACAATGAGCAGTTCTTC. Amino acids: CASRPPGLGYNEQFF.

This rearrangement joins TRBV12-3 or TRBV12-4 to TRBJ1-1; 8 bases line up with TRBD1. CDR3 length: 16 amino acids. The ends lost 3 bases at V and 1 base at J; junction bases unmatched: 7. In DNA, the CDR3 is TGTGCCAGCAGTTTGCAGGGGGCGATGGGGAACACTGAAGCTTTCTTT. Its protein is CASSLQGAMGNTEAFF.

This clonotype was detected once. The V and J genes are TRBV2 and TRBJ2-1, with 12 bases matching TRBD2. From germline, CDR1 is SNHLY and CDR2 FYNNEI. This CDR3 is 17 amino acids long. V trimming: 3 bases; J trimming: 7 bases; junction bases outside the gene matches: 10. The CDR3 nucleotides read TGTGCCAGCAGTGACCTCGGACTAGCGGGAAATAGGAATGAGCAGTTCTTC. This sequence encodes CASSDLGLAGNRNEQFF.

This clonotype occurred a few times. This chain links TRBV6-5 with TRBJ2-7, with unresolved D. CDR1 is MNHEY and CDR2 is SVGAGI in the germline V gene. The CDR3 loop spans 12 amino acids. V lost 5 bases and J 3 bases, leaving 8 bases between the germline ends. CDR3 in amino acids: CASSDTIYEQYF. In nucleotides, the CDR3 is TGTGCCAGCAGTGACACAATCTACGAGCAGTACTTC.

This chain links TRBV7-9 with TRBJ2-5; unclear D gene. V shed 5 bases and J shed 2 bases, with 6 bases lying between them. CDR1 and CDR2 (germline): SEHNR, FQNEAQ (reference sequence). The CDR3 has 12 residues. CDR3 protein: CASSRFQETQYF. The CDR3 region has the DNA TGTGCCAGCAGCCGCTTTCAAGAGACCCAGTACTTC.

This clonotype was seen just once. The rearrangement uses TRBV6-1 and TRBJ2-1; 8 bases are shared with TRBD2. The CDR3 sequence is 15 residues long. The V gene end was trimmed by 6 bases and the J gene end by 6 bases; junction bases not matched to a gene: 10. CDR1 and CDR2 from the germline V gene are MNHNS and SASEGT. Written as DNA, the CDR3 is TGTGCCAGCAGGACCGGGGGACTAGATTCCAATGAGCAGTTCTTC. It yields the protein CASRTGGLDSNEQFF.

V usage is TRBV4-1 and J usage is TRBJ2-3; 11 nucleotides match TRBD2. The CDR3 sequence is 18 residues long. Germline trimming cut 4 bases from V and 4 bases from J; bases unmatched to any gene: 13. In germline, CDR1 is MGHRA, CDR2 YSYEKL. CDR3 region: CASSRSGLAGGGSDTQYF. The DNA for the CDR3 is TGCGCCAGCAGCCGATCTGGCCTAGCGGGAGGAGGATCAGATACGCAGTATTTT.